A single sample gave rise to the 28 T cell receptor beta chains below, sequenced in a study of T cell responses to AZD1222 COVID-19 vaccine. Clones were sequenced by immunoSEQ multiplex PCR, and TCRdb holds only the in-frame ones, with some missing. The sample has approximately 94,000 clones, about 87% seen once. Sequencing used peripheral blood, obtained on day 0 of AZD1222 vaccination. All receptors derive from an adult in good health.

CDR3 DNA sequence: TGTGCCAGCAGCTTATGGAGGGGGGACAGGGGTGATTCACCCCTCCACTTT. Encoded protein: CASSLWRGDRGDSPLHF. The V gene is TRBV11-2, the J gene TRBJ1-6, with TRBD1 matching 10 bases. J gave up 8 bases and V 2 bases, and 9 bases lay outside the gene matches. Germline V CDR1 and CDR2: SGHAT, FQNNGV. The CDR3 length is 17 residues.

The chain uses TRBV7-2 and TRBJ2-3, with D possibly matching TRBD1 (6 bases). The CDR3 is made up of 17 amino acids. Germline CDR1 and CDR2: SGHTA and FQGNSA. V lost 2 bases, J lost 4 bases, and 19 bases lay in between. Written as DNA, the CDR3 is TGTGCCAGCAGCTTAAGGGGGACCCTTGGGGCTCCAGATACGCAGTATTTT. It translates to CASSLRGTLGAPDTQYF.

The CDR3 region has the DNA TGTGCCAGCAGCTTAGATCTCCGGTTGGAGACCCAGTACTTC. Its translation is CASSLDLRLETQYF. V is TRBV11-2 and J is TRBJ2-5; D ambiguous. There are 14 residues in the CDR3. V was clipped by 0 bases and J by 5 bases, with 10 bases between them. Germline V gives CDR1 SGHAT, CDR2 FQNNGV.

This clone was seen once. J is TRBJ2-3 and V is TRBV7-8, with 8 bases fitting TRBD2. CDR3 length equals 14 residues. Germline CDR1 and CDR2: SGHVS and FQNEAQ. The V segment lost 5 bases and the J segment 5 bases; nucleotides outside the gene matches: 6. CDR3 nucleotides: TGTGCCAGCAGCCTGGGACTAGGGGTAGATACGCAGTATTTT. It translates to CASSLGLGVDTQYF.

This chain joins TRBV9 and TRBJ2-2, with 8 nucleotides matching TRBD1. CDR3 length: 17 residues. V lost 4 bases, J lost 6 bases, and 14 bases stayed unmatched. CDR1 and CDR2 (germline): SGDLS, YYNGEE. In nucleotides, the CDR3 is TGTGCCAGCAGCCTGTGGACAGGGAGGATCCCAGCCGGGGAGCTGTTTTTT. It encodes CASSLWTGRIPAGELFF.

This chain uses TRBV13 with TRBJ2-1, with TRBD1 matching over 7 bases. The CDR3 runs 18 residues. Germline trimming cut 1 base from V and 0 bases from J; bases unmatched to any gene: 9. CDR1 and CDR2 from the germline V gene are PRHDT and FYEKMQ (reference sequence). The CDR3 here is CASSLANRGRTSYNEQFF. The CDR3 nucleotides read TGTGCCAGCAGCTTAGCCAACAGGGGCCGAACCTCCTACAATGAGCAGTTCTTC.

The chain carries TRBV19 and TRBJ2-4; possibly TRBD1 or TRBD2 for D (5 bases each). The V gene's germline CDR1 is LNHDA and CDR2 SQIVND (reference sequence). The germline V and J ends were trimmed by 1 base and 5 bases, with 12 bases remaining between them. This CDR3 comprises 15 residues. In DNA, the CDR3 is TGTGCCAGTAGTATAGGTGGAAGGGGACAAAACATTCAGTACTTC. Amino acids: CASSIGGRGQNIQYF.

This chain connects TRBV2 to TRBJ2-5; 7 bases agree with TRBD2. This CDR3 is 14 amino acids long. Germline V gene sequence: CDR1 SNHLY, CDR2 FYNNEI. V shed 1 base, J shed 2 bases, and the junction held 1 base outside the gene matches. The CDR3 DNA is TGTGCCAGCAGTGAAGGGACTAGACAAGAGACCCAGTACTTC. Its protein is CASSEGTRQETQYF. The whole variable domain, filled in from reference TRBV2 and TRBJ2-5, reads EPEVTQTPSHQVTQMGQEVILRCVPISNHLYFYWYRQILGQKVEFLVSFYNNEISEKSEIFDDQFSVERPDGSNFTLKIRSTKLEDSAMYFCASSEGTRQETQYFGPGTRLLVL.

This chain uses TRBV7-2 with TRBJ1-2; D perhaps matches TRBD1 (6 bases). CDR3 length: 13 residues. Trimming left V 5 bases short and J 1 base short, with 8 bases between. Germline CDR1 SGHTA, CDR2 FQGNSA. Here the CDR3 reads CASSLDSNYGYTF. The CDR3 DNA is TGTGCCAGCAGCCTGGACAGTAACTATGGCTACACCTTC.

The chain uses TRBV5-4 and TRBJ1-2; D not resolved. This CDR3 comprises 15 residues. With 1 base removed from V and 0 bases from J, the gap between germline ends came to 10 bases. Germline lookup yields CDR1 SGHNT and CDR2 YYREEE (reference sequence). The CDR3 bases are TGTGCCAGCAGCTTGAGTGGGCTCTCTAACTATGGCTACACCTTC. Its translation: CASSLSGLSNYGYTF.

In DNA, the CDR3 is TGCGCCAGCAGCCAAGATCTGGGGAGTGGGAATCAGCCCCAGCATTTT. As protein: CASSQDLGSGNQPQHF. The J gene is TRBJ1-5, the V gene TRBV4-3; D is undetermined. CDR1 and CDR2 (germline): LGHNA, YSLEER. V lost 0 bases to trimming and J lost 4 bases, with 13 bases between them. The CDR3 runs to 16 residues.

V is TRBV5-1 and J is TRBJ2-7, with 7 bases that match TRBD2. Trimming cost V 3 bases and J 3 bases; bases outside gene matches: 9. The CDR3 loop spans 15 amino acids. Germline V gene data show CDR1 as SGHRS and CDR2 as YFSETQ. The CDR3 DNA sequence: TGCGCCAGCAGCTGGGGCGGGAGTGGTTACTACGAGCAGTACTTC. Translated: CASSWGGSGYYEQYF.

This chain links TRBV18 with TRBJ2-3; D is tentatively TRBD1 or TRBD2 (6 bases each). Germline CDR1 KGHSH, CDR2 LQKENI. The CDR3 has 14 residues. Trimming removed 6 bases at V and 5 bases at J, with 15 bases between. The CDR3 loop is CASSPEEGGDTQYF. As DNA, the CDR3 is TGTGCCAGCTCCCCCGAGGAGGGGGGAGATACGCAGTATTTT. Combining the CDR3 with reference TRBV18 and TRBJ2-3 gives the whole variable domain NAGVMQNPRHLVRRRGQEARLRCSPMKGHSHVYWYRQLPEEGLKFMVYLQKENIIDESGMPKERFSAEFPKEGPSILRIQQVVRGDSAAYFCASSPEEGGDTQYFGPGTRLTVL.

The chain combines TRBV19 with TRBJ2-7; D gene unclear. Trimming stripped 4 bases from V and 0 bases from J, with 13 bases between. Germline assignment: CDR1 LNHDA and CDR2 SQIVND (reference sequence). The CDR3 extends over 15 amino acids. In DNA, the CDR3 is TGTGCCAGTAGTACGCCGCAGGCCAACTCCTACGAGCAGTACTTC. Its protein is CASSTPQANSYEQYF.

The rearrangement joins TRBV5-1 to TRBJ2-1; 8 nucleotides match TRBD2. The V gene end was trimmed by 0 bases and the J gene end by 7 bases; junction bases not matched to a gene: 6. Germline V lookup: CDR1 SGHRS, CDR2 YFSETQ. CDR3 length: 15 amino acids. CDR3 DNA: TGCGCCAGCAGCTTGGAAGCGGGAGTTTGGAATGAGCAGTTCTTC. Translating it yields CASSLEAGVWNEQFF.

The genes are TRBV5-5 and TRBJ1-2; D is unclear. The V gene lost 1 base and the J gene lost 4 bases, with 14 bases spanning the gap. The CDR3 length is 15 residues. Germline CDR1 reads SGHKS; CDR2 reads YYEKEE (reference sequence). The CDR3 loop reads CASSLQEGRIYGYTF. The CDR3 nucleotides are TGTGCCAGCAGCTTGCAGGAGGGCAGAATCTATGGCTACACCTTC.

The V and J genes are TRBV5-1 and TRBJ2-1; 16 bases are shared with TRBD2. The CDR3 length is 22 residues. The V gene's germline CDR1 is SGHRS and CDR2 YFSETQ. Trimming at V came to 0 bases and at J to 5 bases, leaving 17 bases not matched to a gene. The CDR3 loop is CASSLVYFRGLAGGPGNNEQFF. CDR3 sequence (DNA): TGCGCCAGCAGCTTGGTCTATTTTCGGGGACTAGCGGGAGGGCCCGGAAACAATGAGCAGTTCTTC.

The rearrangement uses TRBV11-2 and TRBJ2-1, with 7 bases aligning to TRBD1. This CDR3 comprises 17 residues. The trim removed 1 base at V and 12 bases at J, leaving 18 bases unmatched. Germline loops: CDR1 SGHAT, CDR2 FQNNGV. The CDR3 loop is CASSLASYRGATIGQFF. The CDR3, as DNA: TGTGCCAGCAGCTTAGCCAGTTACAGGGGAGCGACAATAGGGCAGTTCTTC.

The gene calls are TRBV3-1 (or the pseudogene TRBV3-2) and TRBJ2-1, with 10 bases that match TRBD1. The CDR3 sequence is 17 residues long. Germline trimming cut 2 bases from V and 8 bases from J; bases unmatched to any gene: 12. Germline V gene data show CDR1 as LGHDT and CDR2 as YNNKEL (reference sequence). CDR3 DNA: TGTGCCAGCAGCCAATCTCCCATCCGGGACAGGGGCGATGAGCAGTTCTTC. Translation: CASSQSPIRDRGDEQFF.

The rearrangement links TRBV6-2 or TRBV6-3 to TRBJ1-2; a possible D gene is TRBD1 (5 bases). V lost 2 bases and J lost 5, with 9 bases in between. The CDR3 is 13 amino acids. From germline, CDR1 is MNHEY and CDR2 SVGEGT. In DNA, the CDR3 is TGTGCCAGCAGTTACGCAGGGCAGTATGGCTACACCTTC. This codes for CASSYAGQYGYTF.

The gene calls are TRBV19 and TRBJ2-3; 7 bases match TRBD2. J lost 4 bases, V lost 7 bases, and 14 bases had no gene match. The CDR3 has 16 residues. Germline V lookup: CDR1 LNHDA, CDR2 SQIVND (reference sequence). CDR3 region: CASTPYSGLDADTQYF. The CDR3 nucleotides read TGTGCCAGTACCCCCTATTCCGGACTAGATGCAGATACGCAGTATTTT.

This clone was seen just once. V is TRBV19 and J is TRBJ2-7; 11 bases match TRBD2. CDR3 length: 15 amino acids. The germline CDR1 and CDR2 sequences are LNHDA and SQIVND (reference sequence). J was trimmed by 6 bases and V by 4 bases; bases with no gene match: 8. This CDR3 reads CASSTRLAGTAEQYF. The CDR3 coding sequence is TGTGCCAGTAGTACCAGACTAGCGGGGACGGCCGAGCAGTACTTC.

The CDR3 DNA reads TGTGCCATCAGTCTAGACAGGGGAAACACTGAAGCTTTCTTT. It translates to CAISLDRGNTEAFF. The chain links TRBV10-3 to TRBJ1-1; 8 bases align to TRBD1. V gave up 5 bases and J gave up 2 bases; unmatched junction bases: 4. CDR3 size: 14 residues. Germline-derived CDR1 and CDR2 are ENHRY and SYGVKD.

V gene TRBV29-1 combines with J gene TRBJ1-1, with D uncertain. CDR3 length: 12 residues. Trimming removed 7 bases at V and 2 bases at J, with 11 bases between. Germline CDR1 and CDR2: SQVTM and ANQGSEA. The CDR3, as DNA: TGCAGCGCGGGTGGGAGTAACACTGAAGCTTTCTTT. Encoded protein: CSAGGSNTEAFF.

The V call is TRBV19, the J call TRBJ1-5; 8 nucleotides align to TRBD1. With V trimmed by 6 bases and J by 4 bases, 14 bases remained unmatched. The germline V gene encodes CDR1 LNHDA and CDR2 SQIVND (reference sequence). The CDR3 covers 17 residues. The CDR3 DNA follows: TGTGCCAGTAGCCCAGGGGGCAGGGGGCCCAAAAATCAGCCCCAGCATTTT. Translation: CASSPGGRGPKNQPQHF.

The chain uses TRBV18 and TRBJ1-1; TRBD1 is a possible D gene (5 bases). The V gene's germline CDR1 is KGHSH and CDR2 LQKENI. This CDR3 comprises 14 residues. The ends were cut back, 1 base at V and 4 bases at J, with 10 bases in the middle. The CDR3 region is CASSPQTQGTEAFF. The CDR3 DNA is TGTGCCAGCTCACCACAGACTCAGGGCACTGAAGCTTTCTTT.

Comment on this clone: The same CDR3 also results from other DNA sequences found in this sample. The J gene is TRBJ1-1, the V gene TRBV29-1; the match to TRBD1 covers 8 bases. The CDR3 covers 12 residues. The J segment lost 5 bases and the V segment lost 3 bases, leaving 2 bases of the junction unmatched. CDR1 and CDR2 (germline): SQVTM, ANQGSEA. The CDR3 region is CSVDTGGTEAFF. CDR3 nucleotides: TGCAGCGTTGACACAGGGGGGACTGAAGCTTTCTTT.

The genes are TRBV5-1 and TRBJ2-6, with D maybe TRBD1 (5 bases). Germline V gives CDR1 SGHRS, CDR2 YFSETQ. Trimming took 6 bases from V and 0 from J, leaving 16 bases between them. The CDR3 extends over 17 amino acids. This chain's CDR3 is CASTLRKGRSGANVLTF. The CDR3 nucleotides read TGCGCCAGCACCCTAAGGAAGGGGCGCTCTGGGGCCAACGTCCTGACTTTC.